This is a list of T cell receptor beta chains from one sample in a study of cytomegalovirus exposure and HLA in healthy donors. Here immunoSEQ multiplex PCR was the method, and the copy in TCRdb shows in-frame clones only, minus some. This sample's clone table lists 150,000 to 200,000 clones. The source material was PBMCs. The receptor set was obtained from a man aged 25-40 years in good health and CMV-seronegative. CDR3s include the opening cysteine and the closing phenylalanine or tryptophan.

TRBV10-3,16,CAISEGGQELNYGYTF
TRBV5-1,16,CASSLNTGQGGAEAFF
TRBV6-1,18,CASSEIVGARLVNTEAFF
TRBV7-2,13,CASSSATGTGYTF
TRBV7-9,13,CASSFGGGNEQYF
TRBV19,15,CASSGLARAAGELFF
TRBV18,16,CASSPQLEGLNTEAFF
TRBV6-5,15,CASSTQTSGQETQYF
TRBV5-4,14,CASSLDWASYEQYF
TRBV10-1,16,CASGTGLAGGTDTQYF
TRBV19,14,CASSSGHNQETQYF
TRBV18,14,CASSQAGMNTEAFF
TRBV11-3,14,CASSLITGDTEAFF
TRBV6-6,16,CASSFYDRDPNQPQHF
TRBV10-1,13,CASRSQRTGALHF
TRBV2,14,CASSVRSGPYEQYF
TRBV11-2,15,CASSLRTSGAYEQYF
TRBV18,15,CASSAGTAEDYEQYF
TRBV10-3,16,CAIRLDRLANTGELFF
TRBV5-1,14,CASSLVAGTYEQYF
TRBV7-2,15,CASSLGLSGANVLTF
TRBV6-5,15,CASSYGTRANNEQFF
TRBV5-1,14,CASSLDFPDTPLHF
TRBV6-4,16,CASSDSGDYTTDTQYF
TRBV19,16,CASSIRAAGENEKLFF
TRBV28,12,CASSPSGQPQHF
TRBV19,15,CASSIQGAVNTEAFF
TRBV5-1,15,CASSLAAGGDTEAFF
TRBV5-6,17,CASSLTAGGSLYNEQFF
TRBV27,15,CASSWAQGSQYEQYF
TRBV29-1,12,CSVPGNNEKLFF
TRBV18,16,CASSPGTSGLDNEQFF
TRBV11-3,14,CASSLDRGRTEAFF
TRBV6-4,18,CASSDSLVAGGSYNEQFF
TRBV27,19,CASKGPSTLVGSGHYEQYF
TRBV5-1,16,CASSSASGASYNEQFF
TRBV2,16,CASSDGGRRSTGELFF
TRBV11-3,14,CASSREGALTEAFF
TRBV7-2,14,CASTGGGMAYEQYF
TRBV5-1,16,CASSLGLAGGYNEQFF
TRBV28,16,CASSLGGGAGSYEQYF
TRBV19,15,CASSIGHPGGASQFF
TRBV27,13,CASRPGQEPGYTF
TRBV11-2,12,CASSIQGDGYTF
TRBV30,14,CACKQGTSYNEQFF
TRBV14,21,CASSQGRTGGEWSLSTDTQYF
TRBV18,16,CASSPVGQPLYIGYTF
TRBV6-1,15,CASSERRDKGYEQYF
TRBV7-9,16,CASSLWGDRANYGYTF
TRBV28,14,CASSRDYSVRTQYF
TRBV15,14,CATSRDPQRDTIYF
TRBV5-1,15,CASSLAGGSTDTQYF
TRBV7-9,13,CASSFQVGSEAFF
TRBV4-2,16,CASSQGASGYYNEQFF
TRBV28,14,CASRSGSSGNTIYF
TRBV11-2,16,CASSPGLAVASYEQYF